A selection of T cell receptor beta chains follows, all from one sample in a study of response to subunit inactivated influenza vaccine. TCRdb re-analysed the RT-PCR reads in MiXCR, keeping a single row per CDR3 protein. This table has about 650,000 distinct CDR3 sequences, about 15% appearing once. Specimen: PBMCs from blood, collected 12 days after vaccination. These receptors came from a man aged 45 to 65 who received an inactivated influenza vaccine. Both conserved end residues are part of each CDR3. The D gene is left open where the match is weak. Clone size is given for some rows only: seen once, a few or many times, or a class if the clone is expanded.

CDR3 protein: CASSLLALSSSGYTF
CDR3 DNA: -
V gene: TRBV28
D gene: -
clone size: few
J gene: TRBJ1-2

CDR3 protein: CASRSGQGAVYGYTF
CDR3 DNA: TGTGCCAGCAGATCGGGACAGGGGGCGGTCTATGGCTACACCTTC
V gene: TRBV5-6
D gene: TRBD1
clone size: few
J gene: TRBJ1-2

CDR3 protein: CASSPRLATGGHSGANVLTF
CDR3 DNA: TGTGCCAGCTCACCGCGGCTGGCGACAGGGGGCCACTCTGGGGCCAACGTCCTGACTTTC
V gene: TRBV18
D gene: TRBD1
clone size: few
J gene: TRBJ2-6

CDR3 protein: CSARGTFNSPLHF
CDR3 DNA: TGCAGTGCACGAGGGACCTTTAATTCACCCCTCCACTTT
V gene: TRBV20-1
D gene: -
clone size: few
J gene: TRBJ1-6

CDR3 protein: CASSLAAAQSTDTQYF
CDR3 DNA: TGTGCCAGCAGCTTAGCGGCCGCACAATCCACAGATACGCAGTATTTT
V gene: TRBV7-2
D gene: -
clone size: few
J gene: TRBJ2-3

CDR3 protein: CASSEGRLAGIADTQYF
CDR3 DNA: TGTGCCAGCAGCGAGGGGCGACTAGCGGGAATAGCAGATACGCAGTATTTT
V gene: TRBV28
D gene: TRBD2
clone size: -
J gene: TRBJ2-3

CDR3 protein: CASSLFSYEQYF
CDR3 DNA: TGTGCCAGCAGCTTATTTTCCTACGAGCAGTACTTC
V gene: TRBV28
D gene: -
clone size: many
J gene: TRBJ2-7

CDR3 protein: CASSLQENNEQFF
CDR3 DNA: TGTGCCAGCAGCTTACAGGAGAACAATGAGCAGTTCTTC
V gene: TRBV11-2
D gene: -
clone size: few
J gene: TRBJ2-1

CDR3 protein: CASSSAGGTTGELFF
CDR3 DNA: TGTGCCAGCAGCTCAGCGGGGGGGACCACCGGGGAGCTGTTTTTT
V gene: TRBV11-2
D gene: TRBD2
clone size: -
J gene: TRBJ2-2

CDR3 protein: CASSNGPGHLQETQYF
CDR3 DNA: TGTGCCAGCTCAAACGGTCCGGGACACTTACAAGAGACCCAGTACTTC
V gene: TRBV18
D gene: -
clone size: -
J gene: TRBJ2-5

CDR3 protein: CASSAGTTEAFF
CDR3 DNA: TGTGCCAGCAGTGCCGGGACCACTGAAGCTTTCTTT
V gene: TRBV2
D gene: -
clone size: -
J gene: TRBJ1-1

CDR3 protein: CSARVRWPKNEQFF
CDR3 DNA: TGCAGTGCTAGAGTAAGGTGGCCGAAGAATGAGCAGTTCTTC
V gene: TRBV20-1
D gene: -
clone size: -
J gene: TRBJ2-1

CDR3 protein: CASRPGQGAGTDTQYF
CDR3 DNA: TGCGCCAGCAGGCCTGGACAGGGGGCGGGCACAGATACGCAGTATTTT
V gene: TRBV5-1
D gene: TRBD1
clone size: -
J gene: TRBJ2-3

CDR3 protein: CASSQGQGAITNTGELFF
CDR3 DNA: TGCGCCAGCAGCCAGGGACAGGGGGCCATCACGAACACCGGGGAGCTGTTTTTT
V gene: TRBV4-1
D gene: TRBD1
clone size: -
J gene: TRBJ2-2

CDR3 protein: CASRLPGPRGSGYTF
CDR3 DNA: TGTGCCAGCAGGTTGCCGGGACCCCGAGGGTCTGGCTACACCTTC
V gene: TRBV6-1
D gene: -
clone size: -
J gene: TRBJ1-2

CDR3 protein: CASSEGRSNEKLFF
CDR3 DNA: TGTGCCAGCAGTGAGGGCAGGAGCAATGAAAAACTGTTTTTT
V gene: TRBV6-1
D gene: -
clone size: -
J gene: TRBJ1-4

CDR3 protein: CASSSGTARETQYF
CDR3 DNA: TGCGCCAGCAGCTCAGGGACAGCGCGGGAGACCCAGTACTTC
V gene: TRBV5-1
D gene: TRBD1
clone size: -
J gene: TRBJ2-5

CDR3 protein: CSGWGGTDTQYF
CDR3 DNA: TGCAGTGGCTGGGGGGGCACAGATACGCAGTATTTT
V gene: TRBV20-1
D gene: -
clone size: few
J gene: TRBJ2-3

CDR3 protein: CASCKVLGLAGVHEQFF
CDR3 DNA: TGCGCCAGCTGTAAAGTTCTCGGGCTAGCGGGAGTCCATGAGCAGTTCTTC
V gene: TRBV10-2
D gene: TRBD2
clone size: -
J gene: TRBJ2-1